The clone carrying this T cell receptor beta chain was seen only once. This specimen comes from a study of cytomegalovirus exposure and HLA in healthy donors. The CDR3 spans 13 residues. V lost 4 bases and J 3 bases, leaving 10 bases between the germline ends. Germline V gene data show CDR1 as LGHNA and CDR2 as YSLEER. Primers: 60 Vbeta forward and 13 Jbeta reverse. Repertoires were generated with immunoSEQ multiplex PCR, while TCRdb's copy carries only in-frame clones and drops some. The profile covers roughly 100,000 clones, with around 70% appearing a single time and roughly 15% taken by the ten largest.

The receptor was isolated from a woman in her forties or fifties in good health and CMV-seropositive. Sequences were obtained from PBMCs. The chain uses TRBV4-3 and TRBJ2-7, with D uncertain. CDR3 bases: TGCGCCAGCAGCCTATCCCCGTTCTACGAGCAGTACTTC. This codes for CASSLSPFYEQYF.